This TCR beta chain is from a study of blood T cells in healthy people across ages. The CDR3 loop spans 13 amino acids. Germline V gives CDR1 MNHEY, CDR2 SMNVEV (reference sequence). Trimming left V 6 bases short and J 13 bases short, with 19 bases between. A second roughly 6 to 12 cycle PCR used barcoded and J-beta primers. TCRdb independently ran MiXCR on the 5' RACE reads; one entry per CDR3 protein. This sample carries roughly 1,800,000 distinct CDR3 sequences, just under 50% of them seen once, and the ten largest clones take over 2%. This sequence was found in a woman aged 40 to 50 in good health. The rearrangement joins TRBV27 to TRBJ2-1, with D perhaps TRBD1 (5 bases). Sequenced input: blood. The CDR3 DNA reads TGTGCCAGCAGCGACAGAACCGCGGAGATCCAGTTCTTC. Translation: CASSDRTAEIQFF.